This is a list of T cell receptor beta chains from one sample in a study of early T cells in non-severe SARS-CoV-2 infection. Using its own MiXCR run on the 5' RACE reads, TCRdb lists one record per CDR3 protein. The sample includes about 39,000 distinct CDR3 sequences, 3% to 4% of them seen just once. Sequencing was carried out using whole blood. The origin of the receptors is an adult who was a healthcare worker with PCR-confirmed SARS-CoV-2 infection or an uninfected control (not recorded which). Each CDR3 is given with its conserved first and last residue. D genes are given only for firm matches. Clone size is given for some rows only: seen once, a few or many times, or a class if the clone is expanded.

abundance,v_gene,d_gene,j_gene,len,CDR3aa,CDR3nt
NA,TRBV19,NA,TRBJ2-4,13,CASRSGNPGIQYF,TGTGCCAGCCGATCCGGGAACCCGGGGATTCAGTACTTC
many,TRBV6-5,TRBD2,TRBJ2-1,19,CASSPLGLAGSEGYNEQFF,TGTGCCAGCAGCCCCCTGGGACTAGCGGGTTCCGAGGGATACAATGAGCAGTTCTTC
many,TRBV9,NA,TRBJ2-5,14,CASSGHQDGETQYF,TGTGCCAGCAGCGGACACCAGGACGGAGAGACCCAGTACTTC
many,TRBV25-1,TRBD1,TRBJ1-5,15,CASSEGTGEHQPQHF,TGTGCCAGCAGCGAGGGGACAGGGGAGCATCAGCCCCAGCATTTT
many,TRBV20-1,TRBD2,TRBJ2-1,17,CSARGRLAGESYNEQFF,TGCAGTGCTAGGGGAAGACTAGCGGGAGAGTCCTACAATGAGCAGTTCTTC
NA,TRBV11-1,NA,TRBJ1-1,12,CASSFLDTEAFF,TGTGCCAGCAGCTTTCTGGACACTGAAGCTTTCTTT
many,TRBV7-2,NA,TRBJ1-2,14,CASSLPGLKNGYTF,TGTGCCAGCAGCTTACCGGGCTTAAAAAATGGCTACACCTTC
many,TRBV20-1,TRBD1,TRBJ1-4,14,CSARVGQSNEKLFF,TGCAGTGCTAGAGTGGGACAGTCTAATGAAAAACTGTTTTTT
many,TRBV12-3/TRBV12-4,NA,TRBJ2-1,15,CASSFGLAGGHEQFF,TGTGCCAGCAGTTTTGGGCTAGCAGGGGGGCACGAGCAGTTCTTC
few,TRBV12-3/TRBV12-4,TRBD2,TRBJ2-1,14,CASSLAGNYNEQFF,TGTGCCAGCAGCCTAGCGGGGAATTACAATGAGCAGTTCTTC
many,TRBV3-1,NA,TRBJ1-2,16,CASSQVDVGAINGYTF,TGTGCCAGCAGCCAAGTGGACGTGGGGGCGATAAATGGCTACACCTTC
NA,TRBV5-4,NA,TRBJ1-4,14,CASSTDGGGEKLFF,TGTGCCAGCTCGACGGACGGGGGTGGGGAAAAACTGTTTTTT
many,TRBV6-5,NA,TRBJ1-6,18,CASSYRIPGTSYNSPLHF,TGTGCCAGCAGTTACCGGATCCCTGGTACCTCCTATAATTCACCCCTCCACTTT
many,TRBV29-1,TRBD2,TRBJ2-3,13,CSVESAGGNTQYF,TGCAGCGTTGAATCGGCGGGGGGAAATACGCAGTATTTT
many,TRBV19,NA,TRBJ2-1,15,CASSIPLSSYNEQFF,TGTGCCAGTAGTATTCCCCTGAGCTCCTACAATGAGCAGTTCTTC
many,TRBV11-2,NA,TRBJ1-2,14,CASSLDQTSDGYTF,TGTGCCAGCAGCTTAGATCAGACATCGGATGGCTACACCTTC
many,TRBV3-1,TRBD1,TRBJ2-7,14,CASSQDQTGGEQYF,TGTGCCAGCAGCCAAGACCAAACAGGGGGGGAGCAGTACTTC
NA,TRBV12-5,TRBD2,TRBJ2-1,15,CASALGTSGSNEQFF,TGTGCTAGTGCCCTCGGGACTAGCGGGAGTAATGAGCAGTTCTTC
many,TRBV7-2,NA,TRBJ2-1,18,CASSLLPRGSGSYNEQFF,TGTGCCAGCAGCTTATTGCCCAGGGGAAGTGGGTCCTACAATGAGCAGTTCTTC
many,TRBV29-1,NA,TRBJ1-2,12,CSVASVTYGYTF,TGCAGCGTTGCCTCAGTTACGTATGGCTACACCTTC
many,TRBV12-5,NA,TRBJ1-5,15,CASAPGGVANQPQHF,TGTGCTAGTGCTCCGGGGGGGGTAGCGAATCAGCCCCAGCATTTT
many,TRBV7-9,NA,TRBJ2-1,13,CASSTRLVDEQFF,TGTGCCAGCAGCACCCGACTAGTCGATGAGCAGTTCTTC
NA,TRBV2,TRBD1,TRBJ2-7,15,CASSVGDSISYEQYF,TGTGCCAGCAGCGTGGGGGACAGTATCAGCTACGAGCAGTACTTC
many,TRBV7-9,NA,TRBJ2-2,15,CASSLGGQDTGELFF,TGTGCCAGCAGCTTAGGTGGCCAAGACACCGGGGAGCTGTTTTTT
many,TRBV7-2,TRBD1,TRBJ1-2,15,CASSLAGQGAGGYTF,TGTGCCAGCAGCTTAGCGGGACAGGGGGCGGGCGGCTACACCTTC
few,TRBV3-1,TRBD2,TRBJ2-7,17,CASSHQTGTSFPYVQYF,TGTGCCAGCAGCCACCAAACCGGGACTAGCTTTCCTTATGTGCAGTACTTC
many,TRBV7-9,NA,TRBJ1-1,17,CASSLSLLKGLNTEAFF,TGTGCCAGCAGCTTAAGTTTGTTGAAGGGGTTGAACACTGAAGCTTTCTTT
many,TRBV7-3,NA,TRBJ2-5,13,CASSLSRRETQYF,TGTGCCAGCAGCTTATCTAGGCGGGAGACCCAGTACTTC
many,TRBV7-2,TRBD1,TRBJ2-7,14,CASSTDRGRYEQYF,TGTGCCAGCAGCACAGACAGGGGGAGGTACGAGCAGTACTTC
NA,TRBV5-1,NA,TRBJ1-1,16,CASSLGGGSMNTEAFF,TGCGCCAGCAGCTTGGGAGGAGGGAGCATGAACACTGAAGCTTTCTTT
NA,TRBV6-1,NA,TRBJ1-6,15,CASGQAGVYNSPLHF,TGTGCCAGCGGACAAGCAGGAGTTTATAATTCACCCCTCCACTTT
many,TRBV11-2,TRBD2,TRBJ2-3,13,CATEGLASDTQYF,TGTGCCACCGAGGGACTAGCTTCAGATACGCAGTATTTT
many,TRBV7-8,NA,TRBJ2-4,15,CASSAPGLAKNIQYF,TGTGCCAGCAGCGCCCCCGGACTAGCCAAAAACATTCAGTACTTC
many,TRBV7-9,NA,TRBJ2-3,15,CASSVGALGTDTQYF,TGTGCCAGCAGCGTCGGGGCCCTTGGCACAGATACGCAGTATTTT
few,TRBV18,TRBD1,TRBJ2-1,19,CASSPRLPGRAGGADEQFF,TGTGCCAGCTCACCTCGCTTACCGGGCCGGGCAGGGGGCGCCGATGAGCAGTTCTTC
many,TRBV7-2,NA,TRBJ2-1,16,CASSHSPPPGYNEQFF,TGTGCCAGCAGCCACAGCCCCCCCCCAGGGTACAATGAGCAGTTCTTC
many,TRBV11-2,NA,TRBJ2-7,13,CASSLGLEHEQYF,TGTGCCAGCAGCTTAGGGTTGGAGCACGAGCAGTACTTC
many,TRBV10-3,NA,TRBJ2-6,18,CAISDRAYHFSGANVLTF,TGTGCCATCAGTGACCGGGCCTACCACTTCTCGGGGGCCAACGTCCTGACTTTC
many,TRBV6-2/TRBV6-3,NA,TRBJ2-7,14,CASTQQGLGAEQYF,TGTGCCAGCACCCAACAGGGCCTCGGAGCCGAGCAGTACTTC
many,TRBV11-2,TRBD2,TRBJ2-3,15,CASSPAGERTDTQYF,TGTGCCAGCAGCCCGGCGGGGGAACGGACAGATACGCAGTATTTT
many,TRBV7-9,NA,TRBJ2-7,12,CASSLLGYEQYF,TGTGCCAGCAGCTTATTGGGCTACGAGCAGTACTTC
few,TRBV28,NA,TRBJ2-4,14,CASSPAGARDIQYF,TGTGCCAGCAGTCCCGCGGGGGCGAGGGACATTCAGTACTTC
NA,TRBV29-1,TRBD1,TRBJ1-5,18,CSVEDESPQGDSNQPQHF,TGCAGCGTTGAAGATGAATCCCCACAGGGGGATAGCAATCAGCCCCAGCATTTT
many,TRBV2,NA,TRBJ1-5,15,CASTDGAYGNQPQHF,TGTGCCAGCACCGACGGCGCTTACGGCAATCAGCCCCAGCATTTT
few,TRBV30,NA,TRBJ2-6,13,CAWSVPGANVLTF,TGTGCCTGGAGTGTCCCCGGGGCCAACGTCCTGACTTTC
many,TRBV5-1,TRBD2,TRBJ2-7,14,CASSVTSGTYEQYF,TGCGCCAGCAGCGTCACTAGCGGTACCTACGAGCAGTACTTC
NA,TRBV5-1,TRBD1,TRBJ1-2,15,CASSTRTGANYGYTF,TGCGCCAGCAGCACCCGGACAGGAGCTAACTATGGCTACACCTTC
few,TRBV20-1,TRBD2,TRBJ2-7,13,CSASLAGTYEQYF,TGCAGTGCTAGCCTAGCGGGAACCTACGAGCAGTACTTC
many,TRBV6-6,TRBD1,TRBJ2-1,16,CASSTPGQGAGNEQFF,TGTGCCAGCAGCACCCCGGGACAGGGGGCGGGAAATGAGCAGTTCTTC
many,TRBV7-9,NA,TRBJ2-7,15,CASSTHRVKFHEQYF,TGTGCCAGCAGCACGCACAGGGTTAAGTTCCACGAGCAGTACTTC
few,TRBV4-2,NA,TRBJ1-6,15,CASSQGGDGDSPLHF,TGTGCCAGCAGCCAAGGTGGGGACGGGGATTCACCCCTCCACTTT
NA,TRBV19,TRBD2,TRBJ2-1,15,CASREAGGLNNEQFF,TGTGCCAGTAGGGAGGCGGGGGGGCTTAACAATGAGCAGTTCTTC
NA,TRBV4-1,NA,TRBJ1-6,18,CASSQDKGTPGYNSPLHF,TGCGCCAGCAGCCAAGATAAAGGGACCCCCGGCTATAATTCACCCCTCCACTTT